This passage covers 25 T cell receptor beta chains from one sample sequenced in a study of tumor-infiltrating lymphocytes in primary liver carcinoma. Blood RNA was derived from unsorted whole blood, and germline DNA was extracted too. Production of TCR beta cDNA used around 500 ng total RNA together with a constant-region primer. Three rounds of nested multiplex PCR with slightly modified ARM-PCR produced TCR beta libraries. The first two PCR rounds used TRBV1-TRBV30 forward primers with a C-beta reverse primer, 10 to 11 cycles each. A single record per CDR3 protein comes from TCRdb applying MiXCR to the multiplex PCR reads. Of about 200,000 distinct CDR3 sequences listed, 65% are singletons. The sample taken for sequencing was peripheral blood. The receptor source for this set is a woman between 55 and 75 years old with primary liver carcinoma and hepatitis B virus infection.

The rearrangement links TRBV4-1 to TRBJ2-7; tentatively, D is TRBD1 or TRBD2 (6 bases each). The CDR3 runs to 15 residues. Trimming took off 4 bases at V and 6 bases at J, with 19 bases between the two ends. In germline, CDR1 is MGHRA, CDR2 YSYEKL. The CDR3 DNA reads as TGCGCCAGCAGCCCACAACTAGGAGGGGGAATCGAGCAGTACTTC. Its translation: CASSPQLGGGIEQYF.

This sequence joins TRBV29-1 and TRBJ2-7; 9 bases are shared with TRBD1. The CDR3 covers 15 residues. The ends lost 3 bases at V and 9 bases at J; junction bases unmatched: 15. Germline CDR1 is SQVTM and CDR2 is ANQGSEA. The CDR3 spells CSVDGGTGFSYRQYF. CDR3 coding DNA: TGCAGCGTTGATGGGGGGACAGGGTTTTCCTACAGGCAGTACTTC.

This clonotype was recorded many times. CDR3 region: CASSRDRLGSPLHF. The CDR3, as DNA: TGTGCCAGCAGTAGAGACAGGCTCGGTTCACCCCTCCACTTT. This chain uses TRBV6-1 with TRBJ1-6, with D possibly being TRBD1 (6 bases). Germline assignment: CDR1 MNHNS and CDR2 SASEGT. The CDR3 covers 14 residues. The V and J ends lost 5 bases and 9 bases respectively, with 14 bases between them.

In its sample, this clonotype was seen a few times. The CDR3, as DNA: TGTGCCAGCAGTATTTCCCGAGGGGGTCTCTATGGCTACACCTTC. It is translated as CASSISRGGLYGYTF. The rearrangement links TRBV28 to TRBJ1-2; D might be TRBD1 (6 bases). The ends were cut back, 5 bases at V and 4 bases at J, with 17 bases in the middle. Per the germline V gene, CDR1 is MDHEN and CDR2 is SYDVKM. The CDR3 covers 15 residues.

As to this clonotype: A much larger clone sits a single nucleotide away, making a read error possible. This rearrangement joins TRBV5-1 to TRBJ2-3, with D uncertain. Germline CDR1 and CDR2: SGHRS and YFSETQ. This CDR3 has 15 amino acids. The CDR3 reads CTSSLAVLSTDTQYF. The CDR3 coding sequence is TGCACCAGCAGCTTGGCGGTATTAAGCACAGATACGCAGTATTTT.

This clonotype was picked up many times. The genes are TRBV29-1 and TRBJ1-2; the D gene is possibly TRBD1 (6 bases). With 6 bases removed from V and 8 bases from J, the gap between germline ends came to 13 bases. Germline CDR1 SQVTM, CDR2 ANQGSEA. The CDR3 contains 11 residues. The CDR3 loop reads CSVSNRGGYTF. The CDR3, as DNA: TGCAGCGTCTCCAATAGGGGGGGCTACACCTTC.

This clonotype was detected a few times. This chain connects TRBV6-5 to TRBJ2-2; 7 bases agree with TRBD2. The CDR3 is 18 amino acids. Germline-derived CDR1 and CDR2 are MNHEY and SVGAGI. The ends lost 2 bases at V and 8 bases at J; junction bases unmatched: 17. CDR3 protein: CASSYGRRLAVKSGELFF. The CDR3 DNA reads TGTGCCAGCAGTTACGGGCGTCGGCTAGCGGTGAAGTCGGGGGAGCTGTTTTTT.

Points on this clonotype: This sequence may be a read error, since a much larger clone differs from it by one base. CDR3 amino acids: CVTTGGNYEQYF. CDR3 in DNA: TGTGTCACGACAGGGGGGAACTACGAGCAGTACTTC. V and J are TRBV10-3 and TRBJ2-7; TRBD1 agrees at 9 bases. The CDR3 extends over 12 amino acids. In germline, CDR1 is ENHRY, CDR2 SYGVKD.

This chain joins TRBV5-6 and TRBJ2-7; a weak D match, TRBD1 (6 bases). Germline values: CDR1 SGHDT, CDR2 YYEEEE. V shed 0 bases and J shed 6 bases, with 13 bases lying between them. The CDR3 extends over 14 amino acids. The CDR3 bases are TGTGCCAGCAGCTTGGGACAGGCCCCTATCGAGCAGTACTTC. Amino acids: CASSLGQAPIEQYF.

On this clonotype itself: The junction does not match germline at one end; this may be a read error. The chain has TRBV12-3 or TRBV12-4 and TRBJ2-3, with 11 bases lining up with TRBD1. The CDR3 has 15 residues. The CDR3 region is CGSSRTGGEPDMQYF. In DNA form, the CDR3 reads TGTGGCAGCAGCAGGACAGGGGGCGAGCCAGATATGCAGTATTTT.

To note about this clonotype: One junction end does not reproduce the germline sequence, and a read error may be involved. DNA of the CDR3: TGTGCCAGCAGCTTAGGGTATCAGGCCGGCTATGACTACACCTTC. Protein: CASSLGYQAGYDYTF. The chain combines TRBV11-2 with TRBJ1-2; D is ambiguous. CDR3 length: 15 residues. The germline CDR1 and CDR2 sequences are SGHAT and FQNNGV.

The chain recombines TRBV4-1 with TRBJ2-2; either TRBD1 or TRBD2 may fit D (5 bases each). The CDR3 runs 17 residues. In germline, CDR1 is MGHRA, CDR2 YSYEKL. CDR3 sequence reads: CVSSQDRWGTNTGELFF. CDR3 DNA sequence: TGCGTCAGTAGCCAAGATCGGTGGGGGACGAACACCGGGGAGCTGTTTTTT.

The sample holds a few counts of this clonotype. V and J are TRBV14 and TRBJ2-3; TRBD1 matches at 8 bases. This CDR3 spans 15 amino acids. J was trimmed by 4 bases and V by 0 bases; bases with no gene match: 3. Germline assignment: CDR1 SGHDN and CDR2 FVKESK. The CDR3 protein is CASSQENRGADTQYF. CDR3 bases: TGTGCCAGCAGCCAAGAAAACAGGGGGGCAGATACGCAGTATTTT.

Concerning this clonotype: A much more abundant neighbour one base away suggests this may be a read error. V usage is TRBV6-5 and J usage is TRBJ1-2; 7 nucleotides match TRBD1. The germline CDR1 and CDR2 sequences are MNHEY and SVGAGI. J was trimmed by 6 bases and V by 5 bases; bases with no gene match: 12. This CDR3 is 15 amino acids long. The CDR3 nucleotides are TGTGCCAGCAGTCCCGGACAGGCCGCCCGCGATGGCTACACCTTC. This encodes CASSPGQAARDGYTF.

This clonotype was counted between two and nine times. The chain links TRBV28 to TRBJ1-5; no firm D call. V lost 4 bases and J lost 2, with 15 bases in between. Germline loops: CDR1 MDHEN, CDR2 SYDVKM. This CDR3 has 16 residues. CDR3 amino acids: CASSSPIWTGNQPQHF. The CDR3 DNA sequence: TGTGCCAGCAGTTCGCCGATCTGGACGGGCAATCAGCCCCAGCATTTT.

For the CDR3, the DNA is TGTGCCAGCAGCGCCTATCCCGGGACTAGTCCTCTGAACACCGGGGAGCTGTTTTTT. Amino acid sequence: CASSAYPGTSPLNTGELFF. The chain combines TRBV11-3 with TRBJ2-2, with 8 positions matching TRBD2. Per the germline V gene, CDR1 is SGHNT and CDR2 is YENEEA. The junction had 15 bases not matched to a gene; V was cut back by 5 bases and J by 1 base. The CDR3 covers 19 residues.

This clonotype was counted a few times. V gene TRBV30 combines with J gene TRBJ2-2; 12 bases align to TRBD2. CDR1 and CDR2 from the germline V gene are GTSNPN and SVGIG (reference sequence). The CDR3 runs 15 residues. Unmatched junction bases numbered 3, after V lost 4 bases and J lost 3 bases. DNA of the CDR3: TGTGCCTGGACTAGCGGGAGGGCTGACACCGGGGAGCTGTTTTTT. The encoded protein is CAWTSGRADTGELFF.

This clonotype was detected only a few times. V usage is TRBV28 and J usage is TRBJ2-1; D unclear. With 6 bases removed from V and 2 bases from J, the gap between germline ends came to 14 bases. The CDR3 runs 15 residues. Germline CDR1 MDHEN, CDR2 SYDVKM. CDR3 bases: TGTGCCAGCAGCTCGTTTGCGGTTGCCTACAATGAGCAGTTCTTC. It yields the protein CASSSFAVAYNEQFF.

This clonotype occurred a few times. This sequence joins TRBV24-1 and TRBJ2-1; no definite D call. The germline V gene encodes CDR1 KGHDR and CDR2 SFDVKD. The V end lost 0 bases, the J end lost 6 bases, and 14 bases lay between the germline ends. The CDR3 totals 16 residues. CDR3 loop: CATSDLQFGGSNEQFF. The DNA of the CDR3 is TGTGCCACCAGTGATTTGCAATTCGGCGGTAGCAATGAGCAGTTCTTC.

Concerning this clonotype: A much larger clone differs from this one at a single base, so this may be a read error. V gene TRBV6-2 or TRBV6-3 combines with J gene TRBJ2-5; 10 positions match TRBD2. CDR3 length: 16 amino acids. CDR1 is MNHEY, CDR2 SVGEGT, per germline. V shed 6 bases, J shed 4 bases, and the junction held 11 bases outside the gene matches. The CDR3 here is CASSLTSGNGAETQYF. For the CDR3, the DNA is TGTGCCAGCAGCCTTACTAGCGGGAATGGGGCAGAGACCCAGTACTTC.

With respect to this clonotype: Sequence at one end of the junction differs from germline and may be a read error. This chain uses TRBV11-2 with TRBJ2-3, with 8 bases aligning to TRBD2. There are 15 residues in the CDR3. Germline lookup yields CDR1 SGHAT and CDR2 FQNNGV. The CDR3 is CASSLVGGGEYMQYF. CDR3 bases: TGCGCCAGCAGCTTAGTCGGGGGGGGGGAATATATGCAGTATTTT.

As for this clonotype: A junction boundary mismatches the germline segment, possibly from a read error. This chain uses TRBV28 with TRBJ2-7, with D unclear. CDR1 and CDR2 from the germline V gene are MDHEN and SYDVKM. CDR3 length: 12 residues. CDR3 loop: CACSLKSHEQYF. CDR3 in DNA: TGTGCCTGCAGTTTGAAGTCCCACGAGCAGTACTTC.

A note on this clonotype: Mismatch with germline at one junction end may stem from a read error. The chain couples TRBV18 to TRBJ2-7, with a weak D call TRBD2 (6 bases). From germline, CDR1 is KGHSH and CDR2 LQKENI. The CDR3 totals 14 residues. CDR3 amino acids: CARSPGGGAYEQYF. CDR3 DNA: TGTGCCAGGTCACCAGGTGGCGGGGCCTACGAACAGTACTTC.

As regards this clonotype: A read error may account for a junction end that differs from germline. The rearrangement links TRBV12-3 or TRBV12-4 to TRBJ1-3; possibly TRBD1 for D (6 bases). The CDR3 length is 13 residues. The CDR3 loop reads CASSSFQWDTIYF. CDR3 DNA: TGTGCCAGCAGTTCCTTCCAGTGGGACACCATCTATTTT.

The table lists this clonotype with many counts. Here the CDR3 reads CASSDLKGLQLVNEQFF. The DNA for the CDR3 is TGTGCCAGCAGTGATTTAAAGGGGCTTCAGCTGGTCAATGAGCAGTTCTTC. The chain links TRBV2 to TRBJ2-1; a possible D gene is TRBD1 (5 bases). The germline CDR1 and CDR2 sequences are SNHLY and FYNNEI. V gave up 3 bases and J gave up 6 bases, with 21 bases separating them. This CDR3 is 17 amino acids long.